Shown below are 10 T cell receptor beta chains from a single sample sequenced in a study of blood T cell repertoires in COVID-19. Clones were sequenced by immunoSEQ multiplex PCR, and TCRdb holds only the in-frame ones, with some missing. The table records 100,000 to 150,000 clones, 70% to 75% of them present only once. What was sequenced was peripheral blood. The receptors stem from a man in his 60s with acute or convalescent COVID-19.

This chain links TRBV10-1 with TRBJ1-1; 8 positions match TRBD1. The CDR3 covers 16 residues. Germline trimming cut 3 bases from V and 2 bases from J; bases unmatched to any gene: 8. CDR1 is WNHNN and CDR2 is SYGVQD in the germline V gene (reference sequence). CDR3 nucleotides: TGCGCCAGCAGTGATGATACAGGGGGTTCCAACACTGAAGCTTTCTTT. It codes for CASSDDTGGSNTEAFF.

This chain joins TRBV30 and TRBJ2-7; tentatively, D is TRBD1 (6 bases). Looked up from germline, CDR1 is GTSNPN and CDR2 is SVGIG (reference sequence). Trimming stripped 4 bases from V and 3 bases from J, with 13 bases between. The CDR3 spans 13 residues. Here the CDR3 reads CAWKRGRIYEQYF. The CDR3 bases are TGTGCCTGGAAAAGGGGGAGAATCTACGAGCAGTACTTC.

V gene TRBV4-1 combines with J gene TRBJ2-7; possible D gene TRBD1, 5 bases. Germline CDR1 reads MGHRA; CDR2 reads YSYEKL. This CDR3 has 15 amino acids. V lost 0 bases, J lost 5 bases, and 14 bases lay in between. CDR3 amino acids: CASSQDYRKVNEQYF. For the CDR3, the DNA is TGCGCCAGCAGCCAAGACTACAGGAAGGTCAACGAGCAGTACTTC.

The chain has TRBV29-1 and TRBJ1-2; possible D gene TRBD1, 5 bases. V shed 5 bases and J shed 4 bases, with 14 bases lying between them. The CDR3 contains 13 residues. Germline V gene lookup returns CDR1 SQVTM and CDR2 ANQGSEA. The DNA of the CDR3 is TGCAGCGTTAGTCGGGGGGACGTCTATGGCTACACCTTC. Its translation is CSVSRGDVYGYTF.

The chain combines TRBV19 with TRBJ2-6; perhaps TRBD1 as D (6 bases). The V and J ends lost 4 bases and 0 bases respectively, with 19 bases between them. Germline loops: CDR1 LNHDA, CDR2 SQIVND (reference sequence). CDR3 length: 19 amino acids. Written as DNA, the CDR3 is TGTGCCAGTAGTAGCCTCTCAGGGGCCGCGTTCTCTGGGGCCAACGTCCTGACTTTC. As protein: CASSSLSGAAFSGANVLTF. The full variable domain, with the rest looked up from reference TRBV19 and TRBJ2-6, is DGGITQSPKYLFRKEGQNVTLSCEQNLNHDAMYWYRQDPGQGLRLIYYSQIVNDFQKGDIAEGYSVSREKKESFPLTVTSAQKNPTAFYLCASSSLSGAAFSGANVLTFGAGSRLTVL.

This chain joins TRBV24-1 and TRBJ1-4; TRBD1 matches 8 bases. V shed 4 bases, J shed 7 bases, and the junction held 7 bases outside the gene matches. The CDR3 sequence is 15 residues long. Looked up from germline, CDR1 is KGHDR and CDR2 is SFDVKD. CDR3 residues: CATSDRTGFVEKLFF. DNA of the CDR3: TGTGCCACCAGTGACCGGACAGGGTTCGTTGAAAAACTGTTTTTT.

The count of this clone is one. J is TRBJ1-2 and V is TRBV11-2; D gene uncertain. V shed 5 bases and J shed 0 bases, with 16 bases lying between them. The CDR3 spans 16 residues. CDR1 and CDR2 from the germline V gene are SGHAT and FQNNGV. The CDR3 protein is CASSPLRREANYGYTF. In DNA form, the CDR3 reads TGTGCCAGCAGCCCCCTCCGCCGCGAAGCTAACTATGGCTACACCTTC.

The V gene is TRBV7-6, the J gene TRBJ2-7, with D unclear. Germline V CDR1 and CDR2: SGHVS, FNYEAQ. Trimming left V 1 base short and J 5 bases short, with 9 bases between. This CDR3 has 13 residues. CDR3 bases: TGTGCCAGCAGCTTAGGGCTTAATCACGAGCAGTACTTC. Amino acid sequence: CASSLGLNHEQYF.

The V and J genes are TRBV19 and TRBJ2-7; 11 bases agree with TRBD2. The germline V gene encodes CDR1 LNHDA and CDR2 SQIVND (reference sequence). The V segment lost 9 bases and the J segment 1 base; nucleotides outside the gene matches: 5. The CDR3 contains 14 residues. CDR3 in DNA: TGTGCCAGCGCCGGGACTAGCGGATCCTACGAGCAGTACTTC. Amino acids: CASAGTSGSYEQYF.

This clone came up a few times. This rearrangement joins TRBV19 to TRBJ2-7; 8 bases map to TRBD1. CDR1 and CDR2 (germline): LNHDA, SQIVND (reference sequence). Germline trimming cut 5 bases from V and 4 bases from J; bases unmatched to any gene: 7. The length of the CDR3 is 14 residues. The CDR3 DNA reads TGTGCCAGTAGTCCCGGACAGGGTATTTACGAGCAGTACTTC. Translation gives CASSPGQGIYEQYF.